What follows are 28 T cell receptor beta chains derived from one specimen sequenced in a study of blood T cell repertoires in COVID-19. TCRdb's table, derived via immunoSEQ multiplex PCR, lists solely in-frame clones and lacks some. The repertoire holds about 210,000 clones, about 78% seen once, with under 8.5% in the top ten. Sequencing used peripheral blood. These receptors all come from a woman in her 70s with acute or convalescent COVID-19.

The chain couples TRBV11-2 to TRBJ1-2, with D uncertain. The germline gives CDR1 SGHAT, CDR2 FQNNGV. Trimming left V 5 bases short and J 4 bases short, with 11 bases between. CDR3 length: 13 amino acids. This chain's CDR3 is CASSQFSGYGYTF. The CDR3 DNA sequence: TGTGCCAGCAGCCAATTTAGTGGCTATGGCTACACCTTC. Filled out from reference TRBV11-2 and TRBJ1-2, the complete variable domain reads EAGVAQSPRYKIIEKRQSVAFWCNPISGHATLYWYQQILGQGPKLLIQFQNNGVVDDSQLPKDRFSAERLKGVDSTLKIQPAKLEDSAVYLCASSQFSGYGYTFGSGTRLTVV.

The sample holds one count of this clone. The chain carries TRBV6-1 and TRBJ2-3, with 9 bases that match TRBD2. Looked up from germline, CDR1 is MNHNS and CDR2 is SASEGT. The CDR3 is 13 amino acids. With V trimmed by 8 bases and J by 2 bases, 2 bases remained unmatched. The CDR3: CASAGGATDTQYF. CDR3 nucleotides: TGTGCCAGCGCGGGGGGGGCCACAGATACGCAGTATTTT.

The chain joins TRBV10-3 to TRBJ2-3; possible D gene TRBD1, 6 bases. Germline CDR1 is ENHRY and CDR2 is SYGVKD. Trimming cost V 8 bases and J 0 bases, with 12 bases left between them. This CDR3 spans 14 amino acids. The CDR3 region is CAIGQSTSTDTQYF. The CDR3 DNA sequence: TGTGCCATCGGACAGTCAACTAGCACAGATACGCAGTATTTT.

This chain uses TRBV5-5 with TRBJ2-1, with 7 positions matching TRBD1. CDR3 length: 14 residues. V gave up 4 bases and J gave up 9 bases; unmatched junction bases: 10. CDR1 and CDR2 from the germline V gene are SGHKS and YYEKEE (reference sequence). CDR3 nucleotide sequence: TGTGCCAGCAGCCGTCCCACAGGGGAAGGTGAGCAGTTCTTC. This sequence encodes CASSRPTGEGEQFF.

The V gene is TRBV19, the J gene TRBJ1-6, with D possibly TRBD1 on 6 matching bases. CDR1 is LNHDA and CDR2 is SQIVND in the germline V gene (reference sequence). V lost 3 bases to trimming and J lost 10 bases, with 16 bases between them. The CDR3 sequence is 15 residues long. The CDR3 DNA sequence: TGTGCCAGTAGTATGTCGCAGGGGAAACGGTCACCCCTCCACTTT. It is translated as CASSMSQGKRSPLHF.

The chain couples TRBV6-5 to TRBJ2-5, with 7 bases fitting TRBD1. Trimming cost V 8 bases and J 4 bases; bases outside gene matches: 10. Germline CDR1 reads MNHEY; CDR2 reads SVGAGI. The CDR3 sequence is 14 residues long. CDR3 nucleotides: TGTGCCAGCGGCCAGGGGGTCGGTCGAGAGACCCAGTACTTC. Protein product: CASGQGVGRETQYF.

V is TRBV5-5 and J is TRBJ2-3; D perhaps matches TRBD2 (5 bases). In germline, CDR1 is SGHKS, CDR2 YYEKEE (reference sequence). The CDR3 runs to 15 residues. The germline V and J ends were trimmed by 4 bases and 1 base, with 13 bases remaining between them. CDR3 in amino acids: CASSPSWTGTDTQYF. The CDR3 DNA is TGTGCCAGCAGCCCTAGCTGGACTGGCACAGATACGCAGTATTTT. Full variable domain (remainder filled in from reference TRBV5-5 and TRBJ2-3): DAGVTQSPTHLIKTRGQQVTLRCSPISGHKSVSWYQQVLGQGPQFIFQYYEKEERGRGNFPDRFSARQFPNYSSELNVNALLLGDSALYLCASSPSWTGTDTQYFGPGTRLTVL.

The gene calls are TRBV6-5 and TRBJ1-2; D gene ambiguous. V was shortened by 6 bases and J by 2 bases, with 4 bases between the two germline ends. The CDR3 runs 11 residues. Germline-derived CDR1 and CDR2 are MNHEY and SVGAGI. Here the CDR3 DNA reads TGTGCCAGCAGACAGAACTATGGCTACACCTTC. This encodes CASRQNYGYTF.

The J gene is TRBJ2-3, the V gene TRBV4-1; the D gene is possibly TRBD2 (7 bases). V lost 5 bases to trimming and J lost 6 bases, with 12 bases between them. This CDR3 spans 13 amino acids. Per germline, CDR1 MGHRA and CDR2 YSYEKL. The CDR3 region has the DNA TGCGCCAGCAGCGAAAAGGGGGGGGATACGCAGTATTTT. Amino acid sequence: CASSEKGGDTQYF.

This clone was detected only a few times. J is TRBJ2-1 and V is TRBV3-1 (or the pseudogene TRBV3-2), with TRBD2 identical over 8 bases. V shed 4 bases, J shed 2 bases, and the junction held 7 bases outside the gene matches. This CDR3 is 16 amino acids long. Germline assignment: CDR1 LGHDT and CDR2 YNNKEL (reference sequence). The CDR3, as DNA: TGTGCCAGCAGCCGATCCGGGGGGGCGCCCTACAATGAGCAGTTCTTC. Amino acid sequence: CASSRSGGAPYNEQFF.

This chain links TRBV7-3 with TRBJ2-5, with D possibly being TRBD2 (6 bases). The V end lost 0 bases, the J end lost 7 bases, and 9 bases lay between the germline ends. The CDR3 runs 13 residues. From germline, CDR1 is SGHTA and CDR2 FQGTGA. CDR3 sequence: CASSLTLGGTQYF. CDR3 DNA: TGTGCCAGCAGCTTAACTCTGGGGGGGACCCAGTACTTC.

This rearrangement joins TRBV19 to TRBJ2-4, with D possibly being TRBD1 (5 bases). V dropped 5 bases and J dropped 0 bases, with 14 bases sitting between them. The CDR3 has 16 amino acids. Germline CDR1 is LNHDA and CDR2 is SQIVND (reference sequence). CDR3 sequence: CASSARQLLAKNIQYF. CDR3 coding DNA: TGTGCCAGTAGTGCCCGACAGTTACTAGCCAAAAACATTCAGTACTTC.

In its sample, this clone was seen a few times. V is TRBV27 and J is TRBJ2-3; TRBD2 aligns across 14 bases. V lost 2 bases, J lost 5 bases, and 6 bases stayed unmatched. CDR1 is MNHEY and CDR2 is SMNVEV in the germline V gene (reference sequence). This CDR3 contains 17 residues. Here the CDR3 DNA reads TGTGCCAGCAGTTTAAGGACTAGCGGGGGGCGGGTAGATACGCAGTATTTT. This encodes CASSLRTSGGRVDTQYF.

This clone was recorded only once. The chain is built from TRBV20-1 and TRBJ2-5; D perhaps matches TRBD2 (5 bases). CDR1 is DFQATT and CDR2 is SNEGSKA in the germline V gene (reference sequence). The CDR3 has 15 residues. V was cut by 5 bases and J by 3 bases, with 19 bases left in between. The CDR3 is CSAGGSRGRKETQYF. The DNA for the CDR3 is TGCAGTGCTGGTGGGTCTCGAGGGAGAAAAGAGACCCAGTACTTC.

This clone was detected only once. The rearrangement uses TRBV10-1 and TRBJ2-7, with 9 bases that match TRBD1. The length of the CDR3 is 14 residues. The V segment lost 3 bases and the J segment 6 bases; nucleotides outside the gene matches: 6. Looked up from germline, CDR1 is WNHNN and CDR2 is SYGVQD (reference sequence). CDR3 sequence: CASSEGTGLAEQYF. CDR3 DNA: TGCGCCAGCAGTGAAGGGACAGGGCTGGCCGAGCAGTACTTC.

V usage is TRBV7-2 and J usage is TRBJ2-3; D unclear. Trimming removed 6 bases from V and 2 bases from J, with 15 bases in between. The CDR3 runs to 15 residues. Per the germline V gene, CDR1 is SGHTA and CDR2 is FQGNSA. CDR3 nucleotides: TGTGCCAGCAGGAGGAGCCGCACAACCACAGATACGCAGTATTTT. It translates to CASRRSRTTTDTQYF.

The CDR3 sequence is CASSPPRFESPLHF. Written as DNA, the CDR3 is TGTGCCAGCAGCCCCCCGAGGTTTGAGTCACCCCTCCACTTT. The chain recombines TRBV7-2 with TRBJ1-6; D is undetermined. CDR1 and CDR2 from the germline V gene are SGHTA and FQGNSA. V lost 5 bases to trimming and J lost 10 bases, with 15 bases between them. The CDR3 is 14 residues long.

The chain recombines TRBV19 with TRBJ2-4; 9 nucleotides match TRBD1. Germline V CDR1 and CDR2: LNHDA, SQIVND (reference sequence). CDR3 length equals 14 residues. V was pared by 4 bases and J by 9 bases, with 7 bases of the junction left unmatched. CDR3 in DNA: TGTGCCAGTAGTACGACAGGGGGAAGCGGCATTCAGTACTTC. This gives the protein CASSTTGGSGIQYF.

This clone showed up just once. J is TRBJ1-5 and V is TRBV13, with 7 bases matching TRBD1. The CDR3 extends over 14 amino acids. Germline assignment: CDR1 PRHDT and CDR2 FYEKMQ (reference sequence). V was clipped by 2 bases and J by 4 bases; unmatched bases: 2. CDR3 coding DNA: TGTGCCAGCAGCTTACGACAGGGTAATCAGCCCCAGCATTTT. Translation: CASSLRQGNQPQHF.

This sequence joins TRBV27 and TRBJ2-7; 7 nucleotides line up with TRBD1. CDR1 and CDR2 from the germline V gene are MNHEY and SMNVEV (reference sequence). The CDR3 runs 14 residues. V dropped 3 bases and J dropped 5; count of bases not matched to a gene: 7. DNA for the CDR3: TGTGCCAGCAGTTTGGAGAGACAGGGTAACGAGCAGTACTTC. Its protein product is CASSLERQGNEQYF.

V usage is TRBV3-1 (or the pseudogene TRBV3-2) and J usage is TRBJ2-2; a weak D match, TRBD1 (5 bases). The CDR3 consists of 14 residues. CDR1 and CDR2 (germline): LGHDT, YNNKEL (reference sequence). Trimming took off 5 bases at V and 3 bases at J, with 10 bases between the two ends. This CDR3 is CASSLGRDTGELFF. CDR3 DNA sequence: TGTGCCAGCAGCTTGGGGCGCGACACCGGGGAGCTGTTTTTT.

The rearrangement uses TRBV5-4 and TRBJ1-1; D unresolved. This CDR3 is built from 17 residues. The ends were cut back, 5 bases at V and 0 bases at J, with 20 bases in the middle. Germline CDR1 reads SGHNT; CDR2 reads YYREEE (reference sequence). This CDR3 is CASRQPDGESMNTEAFF. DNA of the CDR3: TGTGCCAGCAGACAGCCGGACGGGGAATCTATGAACACTGAAGCTTTCTTT.

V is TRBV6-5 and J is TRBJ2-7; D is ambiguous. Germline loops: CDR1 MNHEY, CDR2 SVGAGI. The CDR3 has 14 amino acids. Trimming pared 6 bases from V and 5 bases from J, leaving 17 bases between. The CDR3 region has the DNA TGTGCCAGCAGGAGACTCCACCCGATGGACGAGCAGTACGTC. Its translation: CASRRLHPMDEQYV.

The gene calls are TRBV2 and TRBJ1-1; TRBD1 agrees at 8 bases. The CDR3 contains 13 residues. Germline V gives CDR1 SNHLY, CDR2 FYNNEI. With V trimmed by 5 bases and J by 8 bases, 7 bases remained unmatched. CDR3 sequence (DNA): TGTGCCAGCAGTACAACTGACAGGGGAGAAGCTTTCTTT. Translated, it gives CASSTTDRGEAFF.

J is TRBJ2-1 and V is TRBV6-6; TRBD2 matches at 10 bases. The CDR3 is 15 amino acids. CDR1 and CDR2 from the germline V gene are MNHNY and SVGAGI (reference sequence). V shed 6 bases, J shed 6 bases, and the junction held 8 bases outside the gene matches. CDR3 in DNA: TGTGCCAGCAGCCCCCTAGCGGGGGTTGGCAATGAGCAGTTCTTC. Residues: CASSPLAGVGNEQFF.

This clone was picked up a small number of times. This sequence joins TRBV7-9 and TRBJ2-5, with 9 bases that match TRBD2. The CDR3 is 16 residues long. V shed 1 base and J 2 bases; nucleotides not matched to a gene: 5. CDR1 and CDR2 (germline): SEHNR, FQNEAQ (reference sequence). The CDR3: CASSLDLAGSQETQYF. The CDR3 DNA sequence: TGTGCCAGCAGCTTAGACCTAGCGGGGTCACAAGAGACCCAGTACTTC.

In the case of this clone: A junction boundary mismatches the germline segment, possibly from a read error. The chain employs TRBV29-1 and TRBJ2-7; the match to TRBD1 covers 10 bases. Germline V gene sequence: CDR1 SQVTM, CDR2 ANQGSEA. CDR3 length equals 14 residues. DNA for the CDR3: TGCAGCGCGATGACAGGGGGCCAGTCCTTCGAGCAGTACTTC. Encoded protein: CSAMTGGQSFEQYF.

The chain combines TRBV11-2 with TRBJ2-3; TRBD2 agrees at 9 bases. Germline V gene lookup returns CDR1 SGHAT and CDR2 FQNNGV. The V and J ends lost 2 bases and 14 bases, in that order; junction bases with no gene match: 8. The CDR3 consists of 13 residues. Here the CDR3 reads CASSLSFLAGTYF. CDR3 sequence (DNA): TGTGCCAGCAGCTTATCATTCCTAGCGGGGACGTATTTT.